This T cell receptor beta chain appears in the sequencing data of a study of T cells in localized non-small cell lung cancer. Findings and limits, study-wide: Turning up in adjacent lung were a median around 60 of the top 100 tumor clones. Uninvolved adjacent lung had more T cell clonality than any other tissue, topping tumor.

Here immunoSEQ multiplex PCR was the method, and the copy in TCRdb shows in-frame clones only, minus some. The sample lists some 20,000 clones; 83% were seen once. About this clone itself: Its specificity is not known.

The sample here was peripheral blood, taken before any cancer treatment. This receptor was identified in a man aged 40 to 75 with stage I lung adenocarcinoma.

The CDR3 nucleotides read TGTGCCAGCAGCTTAGGAAACAACTACAATGAGCAGTTCTTC. Its translation: CASSLGNNYNEQFF. The chain carries TRBV11-2 and TRBJ2-1, with D uncertain. Deletions cut 1 base from V and 3 bases from J, with 7 bases between. The CDR3 is made up of 14 amino acids. From germline, CDR1 is SGHAT and CDR2 FQNNGV.